This T cell receptor beta chain was sequenced in a study of shared clonotypes between healthy human individuals. Clones were read by immunoSEQ multiplex PCR, and TCRdb kept only the in-frame ones, dropping some. The sample holds 550,000 to 800,000 clones, 74% seen once. The sequence was collected from a woman aged 25 to 39 in good health. Source material: memory CD4+ T cells sorted from blood. The subset denotes: CD45RA-negative fraction.

Here the CDR3 reads CASSYPPQETQYF. The CDR3 region has the DNA TGCGCCAGCAGCTACCCCCCCCAAGAGACCCAGTACTTC. This chain uses TRBV5-1 with TRBJ2-5; D gene unclear. The CDR3 is 13 amino acids. The V end was cut by 3 bases, the J end by 1 base, with 7 bases between. Per the germline V gene, CDR1 is SGHRS and CDR2 is YFSETQ.